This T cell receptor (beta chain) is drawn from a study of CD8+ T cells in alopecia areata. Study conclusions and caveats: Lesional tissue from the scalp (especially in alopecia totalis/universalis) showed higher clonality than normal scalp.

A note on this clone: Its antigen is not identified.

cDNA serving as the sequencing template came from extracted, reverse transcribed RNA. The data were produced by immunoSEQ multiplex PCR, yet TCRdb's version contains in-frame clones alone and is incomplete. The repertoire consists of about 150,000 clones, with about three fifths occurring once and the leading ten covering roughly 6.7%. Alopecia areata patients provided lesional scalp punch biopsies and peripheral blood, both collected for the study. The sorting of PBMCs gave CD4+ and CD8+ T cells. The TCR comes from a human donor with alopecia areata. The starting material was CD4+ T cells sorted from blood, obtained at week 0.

CDR3 in amino acids: CSVEAQARGQGYGYTF. The CDR3 region has the DNA TGCAGCGTTGAGGCCCAAGCGCGGGGGCAAGGCTATGGCTACACCTTC. This chain joins TRBV29-1 and TRBJ1-2; perhaps TRBD1 as D (6 bases). This CDR3 region has 16 residues. Trimming stripped 3 bases from V and 4 bases from J, with 21 bases between. The germline V gene encodes CDR1 SQVTM and CDR2 ANQGSEA.